The present T cell receptor beta chain was sequenced within a study of graft-versus-host responses after intestinal transplantation (dated by TCRdb to the early 2020s). Some background on the complete study: Recipients received multivisceral, liver-intestinal, or isolated intestinal transplants. A peak of at least 4% donor T cells among recipient peripheral blood mononuclear cells was the definition used for donor T cell macrochimerism. Anti-thymocyte globulin induction was given to all recipients, followed by maintenance tacrolimus and steroids for two to four years. After intestinal transplantation, graft-versus-host and host-versus-graft alloreactive T cell clones were followed in the graft, circulation and bone marrow using bulk TCR-beta CDR3 sequencing. Samples from a few later patients were sequenced in-house on an Illumina MiSeq with MiXCR processing rather than by the commercial service. Alloreactive clones were identified by sequencing pre-transplant mixed lymphocyte reaction products and comparing these products with unstimulated pre-transplant donor and recipient T cells. Of the roughly 23 intestinal transplant recipients enrolled in the cohort, one of whom was a retransplant, 3 patients without pretransplant specimens were excluded. Results and caveats for the whole study, not just this receptor: The conclusions were limited by the relatively low number and heterogeneity of the intestinal transplant patients. GvH clones were found in recipient bone marrow, and some of the GvH clones appeared earlier in ileal mucosa or blood, which is consistent with an intestinal mucosal origin. Early after transplant, peak levels of circulating GvH clones were associated with declines in HvG clones. In patients with donor T cell macrochimerism, the allografts had high GvH to HvG T cell clonal ratios.

Library prep was done by the immunoSEQ multiplex PCR assay. In most patients, genomic DNA was isolated using the Qiagen DNeasy Blood and Tissue Kit and sent frozen to Adaptive Biotechnologies for TCR sequencing. For most patients, genomic DNA was subjected to high-throughput TCR-beta CDR3 sequencing by Adaptive Biotechnologies. The study's processing was this. Adaptive's ImmunoSEQ software was the source of the TCR sequencing data for over 15 patients, while a few other patients were processed with MiXCR and VDJtools. To correct CD4 versus CD8 sorting errors, sequences present in both subsets at a frequency ratio below 5:1 were removed. CDR3 nucleotide sequences shared by donor and recipient were removed because the origin of these sequences could not be assigned. At least 2-fold expansion over unstimulated cells and a minimum CFSE-low frequency of 0.002% (template counts) or 0.001% (read counts) were required for clones to be classified as alloreactive. Clones were considered mappable if detected in sequenced pre-transplant spleen, lymph node, or MLR CFSE-low populations of the donor or recipient. Cumulative frequency of alloreactive clones was calculated as a percentage of all sequences weighted by copy number. TCRdb limited this immuneACCESS table to in-frame rearrangements with V and J called. A share of clones is missing; checked studies link under half to unresolved V genes, and the rest is unexplained. V, J and clone size derive from that table, while D and trimming were established from the DNA sequence. For this sample there are 20,000 to 25,000 clones; about 45% appear just once. Jointly, the top ten make up approximately 1.4% of the sample.

In the paper's terms, the time point label means: cells obtained before transplantation from donor or recipient. In mixed lymphocyte reactions, approximately 200,000 CFSE-labeled pre-transplant responders were plated with approximately 200,000 irradiated violet-dye-labeled stimulators and cultured for about 6 days. Proliferating CD3+CD4+CFSE-low and CD3+CD8+CFSE-low responder cells were FACS-sorted on a BD Influx sorter after the mixed lymphocyte reaction. Clipping removes 3 bases from V and 4 bases from J, with 5 as the unmatched junction base count. CDR1 and CDR2, looked up from the germline V gene, are SGHRS and YFSETQ. The CDR3 runs 14 amino acids, cysteine and phenylalanine included. The entry retains the CDR3 DNA only, 42 bases that are in frame from base 1. As to this clone: No qualities accompany the bases; no much larger clone lies one base away.

This material consisted of alloreactive CD8+ T cells from a mixed lymphocyte reaction culture, taken before transplantation. What this sample's cell subset or site label stands for: CFSE-low proliferating T cells sorted from approximately 6-day pre-transplant mixed lymphocyte reaction (GvH or HvG direction). The TCR was taken from a human patient who was an organ donor for intestinal transplantation. The rearrangement joined TRBV5-1 to TRBJ2-7, and 9 junction bases match TRBD1. The CDR3 region: CASSSTGGLYEQYF. Here is the DNA: TGCGCCAGCAGCTCAACAGGGGGCTTGTACGAGCAGTACTTC.